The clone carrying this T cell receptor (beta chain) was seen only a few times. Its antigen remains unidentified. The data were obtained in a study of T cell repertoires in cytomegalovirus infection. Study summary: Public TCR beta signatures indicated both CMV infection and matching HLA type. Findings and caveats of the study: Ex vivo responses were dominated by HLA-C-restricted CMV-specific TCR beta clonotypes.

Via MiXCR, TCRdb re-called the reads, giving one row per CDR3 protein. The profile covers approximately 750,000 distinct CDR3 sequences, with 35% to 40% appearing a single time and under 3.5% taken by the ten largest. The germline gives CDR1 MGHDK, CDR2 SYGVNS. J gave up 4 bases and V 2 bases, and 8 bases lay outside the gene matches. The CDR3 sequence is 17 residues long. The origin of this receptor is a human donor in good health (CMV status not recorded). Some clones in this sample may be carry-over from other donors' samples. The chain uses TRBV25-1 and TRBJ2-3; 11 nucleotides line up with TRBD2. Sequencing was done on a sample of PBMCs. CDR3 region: CASSERNLAGGSDTQYF. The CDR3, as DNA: TGTGCCAGCAGTGAAAGGAACCTAGCGGGAGGCTCAGATACGCAGTATTTT.